This T cell receptor (beta chain) was captured in a study of T cells in Graves' hyperthyroidism and ophthalmopathy. Trimming removed 3 bases at V and 4 bases at J, with 16 bases between. Germline CDR1 and CDR2: SEHNR and FQNEAQ (reference sequence). The CDR3 length is 15 residues. Lactation, pregnancy, other autoimmune disease or uncontrolled infection excluded patients. RNA transcripts served as the template for amplifying TCR beta CDR3 regions. The HTBI primer set served for first-round RT-PCR of the TCR CDR3. Each CDR3 protein is one row after TCRdb ran MiXCR on the multiplex PCR reads. Of 600,000 or so distinct CDR3 sequences listed, about 17% are singletons.

The source material was blood. J is TRBJ2-7 and V is TRBV7-9; TRBD2 might be the D (5 bases). This TCR came from a woman aged 30 to 39 with Graves' hyperthyroidism. CDR3 nucleotides: TGTGCCAGCAGCTTGGGAACCGGGATGTCGTACGAGCAGTACTTC. Its protein is CASSLGTGMSYEQYF.